This section outlines one TCR beta chain sequence together with its context. This sample is part of a study of T cell changes during pregnancy in multiple sclerosis. The repertoire was sequenced with immunoSEQ multiplex PCR; TCRdb's copy has only in-frame clones and lacks some. The table lists under 60,000 clones, approximately 92% of them singletons, with approximately 0.6% in the top ten. Germline-derived CDR1 and CDR2 are SGHTA and FQGNSA. The CDR3 is 12 residues long. Trimming took off 6 bases at V and 5 bases at J, with 9 bases between the two ends. The TCR was taken from a female donor with multiple sclerosis, enrolled in a pregnancy study. This material consisted of CD4+ T cells from peripheral blood mononuclear cells, taken after pregnancy. The chain joins TRBV7-2 to TRBJ2-3; unclear D gene. The CDR3 loop reads CASRLNGDTQYF. The CDR3, as DNA: TGTGCCAGCAGGCTAAATGGAGATACGCAGTATTTT.